What follows describes a single TCR beta chain. Its specificity is unknown. The data were obtained in a study of T cell responses to AZD1222 COVID-19 vaccine. Study-wide results and caveats: There were mostly white British donors and more females than males, and clonal diversity was possibly underestimated. Spike-wide coverage was observed for vaccine-associated CD4 TCRs, with dominant responses at 160-218 and 743-854.

Clones were read by immunoSEQ multiplex PCR, and TCRdb kept only the in-frame ones, dropping some. The sample lists approximately 150,000 clones, about 91% occurring once. This CDR3 has 14 amino acids. V lost 9 bases to trimming and J lost 2 bases, with 14 bases between them. The germline V gene encodes CDR1 LNHDA and CDR2 SQIVND (reference sequence). The chain uses TRBV19 and TRBJ2-1, with D possibly matching TRBD1 (5 bases). This receptor was taken from an adult in good health. The sample was peripheral blood, taken on day 0 of AZD1222 vaccination. Written as DNA, the CDR3 is TGTGCCAGCACTATGGTAGGGGCCTACAATGAGCAGTTCTTC. Its translation is CASTMVGAYNEQFF.